The rows below give T cell receptor beta chains drawn from one sample of a study of OX40 agonist ivuxolimab in advanced cancers. Profiling relied on immunoSEQ multiplex PCR, and the TCRdb table lists in-frame clones only, not all of them. The table includes about 83,000 clones, under 95% detected once. This specimen consisted of CD4+ or CD8+ T cells sorted from blood, obtained in a trial of the OX40 agonist ivuxolimab. These receptor sequences come from an adult with an advanced solid tumor such as melanoma, head and neck, liver or kidney cancer. The CDR3 runs from the conserved cysteine through the conserved F or W. The order of the fields is CDR3 length, clone size, D gene, J gene, V gene, CDR3 protein, CDR3 DNA. The D gene is left open where the match is weak. Clone size is stated in some rows and not others, as once, few, many or a class when expanded.

CDR3 length: 12; clone size: -; D gene: -; J gene: TRBJ2-7; V gene: TRBV11-1; CDR3 protein: CASSPTSYEQYF; CDR3 DNA: TGTGCCAGCAGCCCTACTTCCTACGAGCAGTACTTC
CDR3 length: 13; clone size: -; D gene: TRBD1; J gene: TRBJ2-7; V gene: TRBV9; CDR3 protein: CASSVETGGEQYF; CDR3 DNA: TGTGCCAGCAGCGTGGAAACAGGGGGCGAGCAGTACTTC
CDR3 length: 17; clone size: -; D gene: TRBD1; J gene: TRBJ1-5; V gene: TRBV28; CDR3 protein: CASSQLGGTGINQPQHF; CDR3 DNA: TGTGCCAGCAGTCAGTTAGGGGGCACCGGGATCAATCAGCCCCAGCATTTT
CDR3 length: 16; clone size: -; D gene: TRBD1; J gene: TRBJ2-7; V gene: TRBV7-2; CDR3 protein: CASSLNTGVASYEQYF; CDR3 DNA: TGTGCCAGCAGCCTAAACACAGGGGTAGCGTCCTACGAGCAGTACTTC
CDR3 length: 13; clone size: -; D gene: TRBD1; J gene: TRBJ2-3; V gene: TRBV6-4; CDR3 protein: CASGTGPTDTQYF; CDR3 DNA: TGTGCCAGCGGGACAGGACCAACAGATACGCAGTATTTT
CDR3 length: 15; clone size: -; D gene: -; J gene: TRBJ2-7; V gene: TRBV28; CDR3 protein: CASIRPGPLSYEQYF; CDR3 DNA: TGTGCCAGCATACGCCCAGGACCGTTGTCCTACGAGCAGTACTTC
CDR3 length: 15; clone size: -; D gene: -; J gene: TRBJ2-2; V gene: TRBV11-3; CDR3 protein: CASSLGGMDTGELFF; CDR3 DNA: TGTGCCAGCAGCTTAGGGGGGATGGACACCGGGGAGCTGTTTTTT
CDR3 length: 14; clone size: -; D gene: -; J gene: TRBJ1-1; V gene: TRBV28; CDR3 protein: CASTPGPRNTEAFF; CDR3 DNA: TGTGCCAGCACCCCGGGACCTAGGAACACTGAAGCTTTCTTT
CDR3 length: 16; clone size: -; D gene: TRBD2; J gene: TRBJ2-2; V gene: TRBV5-1; CDR3 protein: CASSLGTSGNTGELFF; CDR3 DNA: TGCGCCAGCAGCTTAGGTACTAGCGGTAACACCGGGGAGCTGTTTTTT
CDR3 length: 13; clone size: -; D gene: -; J gene: TRBJ2-3; V gene: TRBV4-3; CDR3 protein: CASSQELGDTQYF; CDR3 DNA: TGCGCCAGCAGCCAGGAATTGGGGGATACGCAGTATTTT
CDR3 length: 17; clone size: -; D gene: -; J gene: TRBJ2-3; V gene: TRBV15; CDR3 protein: CATSRDSQGTGTDTQYF; CDR3 DNA: TGTGCCACCAGCAGAGATTCGCAGGGAACCGGCACAGATACGCAGTATTTT
CDR3 length: 14; clone size: -; D gene: -; J gene: TRBJ2-3; V gene: TRBV18; CDR3 protein: CASSVRSGPDTQYF; CDR3 DNA: TGTGCCAGCTCAGTTCGGAGCGGCCCAGATACGCAGTATTTT
CDR3 length: 10; clone size: -; D gene: TRBD1; J gene: TRBJ1-2; V gene: TRBV29-1; CDR3 protein: CSAGQDGYTF; CDR3 DNA: TGCAGCGCCGGACAGGATGGCTACACCTTC
CDR3 length: 16; clone size: -; D gene: -; J gene: TRBJ1-3; V gene: TRBV21-1; CDR3 protein: CASTISSTLTPNTIYF; CDR3 DNA: TGTGCCAGCACCATTTCTTCAACTTTGACCCCGAACACCATATATTTT
CDR3 length: 15; clone size: -; D gene: TRBD2; J gene: TRBJ2-5; V gene: TRBV7-6; CDR3 protein: CASSTLAALGETQYF; CDR3 DNA: TGTGCCAGCAGCACCCTAGCGGCCCTCGGGGAGACCCAGTACTTC
CDR3 length: 13; clone size: -; D gene: -; J gene: TRBJ1-1; V gene: TRBV5-1; CDR3 protein: CASRPGPNTEAFF; CDR3 DNA: TGCGCCAGCAGACCGGGACCAAACACTGAAGCTTTCTTT
CDR3 length: 15; clone size: once; D gene: -; J gene: TRBJ2-2; V gene: TRBV7-3; CDR3 protein: CASSLGTSSPGELFF; CDR3 DNA: TGTGCCAGCAGCTTGGGTACCTCTTCCCCCGGGGAGCTGTTTTTT
CDR3 length: 16; clone size: -; D gene: -; J gene: TRBJ2-2; V gene: TRBV5-1; CDR3 protein: CASSLEAGPNTGELFF; CDR3 DNA: TGCGCCAGCAGCTTGGAGGCAGGACCGAACACCGGGGAGCTGTTTTTT
CDR3 length: 15; clone size: -; D gene: TRBD2; J gene: TRBJ2-1; V gene: TRBV5-6; CDR3 protein: CASSLTSGDYNEQFF; CDR3 DNA: TGTGCCAGCAGCCTGACTAGCGGAGACTACAATGAGCAGTTCTTC
CDR3 length: 15; clone size: few; D gene: TRBD1; J gene: TRBJ2-5; V gene: TRBV5-1; CDR3 protein: CASSFQGALGETQYF; CDR3 DNA: TGCGCCAGCAGCTTCCAGGGGGCTCTTGGAGAGACCCAGTACTTC
CDR3 length: 16; clone size: -; D gene: TRBD2; J gene: TRBJ2-2; V gene: TRBV4-2; CDR3 protein: CASSVGLAGVTGELFF; CDR3 DNA: TGTGCCAGCAGCGTGGGACTAGCGGGAGTCACCGGGGAGCTGTTTTTT
CDR3 length: 13; clone size: few; D gene: TRBD1; J gene: TRBJ1-3; V gene: TRBV9; CDR3 protein: CASSVGQGDTIYF; CDR3 DNA: TGTGCCAGCAGCGTGGGACAGGGAGACACCATATATTTT
CDR3 length: 13; clone size: once; D gene: -; J gene: TRBJ2-2; V gene: TRBV11-3; CDR3 protein: CASSSRDPGELFF; CDR3 DNA: TGTGCCAGCAGCTCCAGGGACCCGGGGGAGCTGTTTTTT
CDR3 length: 17; clone size: once; D gene: -; J gene: TRBJ1-1; V gene: TRBV6-1; CDR3 protein: CASSVKGGEGVNTEAFF; CDR3 DNA: TGTGCCAGCAGTGTAAAGGGAGGCGAGGGCGTGAACACTGAAGCTTTCTTT
CDR3 length: 14; clone size: -; D gene: -; J gene: TRBJ2-1; V gene: TRBV15; CDR3 protein: CATSFPSAGNEQFF; CDR3 DNA: TGTGCCACCAGCTTCCCGTCGGCAGGGAATGAGCAGTTCTTC
CDR3 length: 16; clone size: -; D gene: -; J gene: TRBJ2-5; V gene: TRBV13; CDR3 protein: CASSLSDIYLRETQYF; CDR3 DNA: TGTGCCAGCAGCTTAAGTGACATCTATCTTCGGGAGACCCAGTACTTC
CDR3 length: 11; clone size: -; D gene: -; J gene: TRBJ2-2; V gene: TRBV5-6; CDR3 protein: CASSSIGELFF; CDR3 DNA: TGTGCCAGCAGCTCGATCGGGGAGCTGTTTTTT